One sample yielded the 4 T cell receptor beta chains listed below, sequenced in a study of T cell repertoires in cytomegalovirus infection. MiXCR, run by TCRdb on the reads, gives a single entry per CDR3 protein. This repertoire shows 740,000 or so distinct CDR3 sequences, 35% found once; its top ten account for 2.8%. The sample taken for sequencing was PBMCs. These receptors all stem from a human donor in good health (CMV status not recorded). Some clones in this sample may be carry-over from other donors' samples.

This clonotype was seen only a few times. The chain joins TRBV7-9 to TRBJ2-7, with a tentative D call TRBD1 (6 bases). The CDR3 length is 12 residues. Trimming removed 6 bases at V and 5 bases at J, with 11 bases between. The germline V gene encodes CDR1 SEHNR and CDR2 FQNEAQ (reference sequence). As DNA, the CDR3 is TGTGCCAGCAGATTTTACAGGGACGAGCAGTACTTC. Encoded protein: CASRFYRDEQYF.

The chain links TRBV12-3 or TRBV12-4 to TRBJ2-7; possible D gene TRBD2, 6 bases. V was shortened by 6 bases and J by 6 bases, with 27 bases between the two germline ends. This CDR3 spans 17 amino acids. CDR3 sequence: CASSPFLPAGSLVEQYF. CDR3 nucleotides: TGTGCCAGCAGCCCCTTCCTGCCTGCCGGGAGTCTCGTCGAGCAGTACTTC.

The rearrangement uses TRBV28 and TRBJ2-5; the D gene could be TRBD1 or TRBD2 (5 bases each). Germline V CDR1 and CDR2: MDHEN, SYDVKM. The CDR3 spans 15 residues. Trimming shortened V by 8 bases and J by 4 bases, and 20 bases separated the two germline ends. The CDR3 spells CASSIPQDRGETQYF. CDR3 DNA: TGTGCCAGCTCTATCCCACAGGACCGGGGAGAGACCCAGTACTTC.

This clonotype turned up a few times. This rearrangement joins TRBV12-5 to TRBJ2-1; 10 nucleotides match TRBD2. Germline V gene lookup returns CDR1 LGHNT and CDR2 FRNRAP. Trimming removed 6 bases from V and 7 bases from J; junction bases left unmatched: 12. The length of the CDR3 is 16 residues. DNA of the CDR3: TGTGCTAGTGGCCCTACCTCTAGCGGGAGTAGTAATGAGCAGTTCTTC. The encoded protein is CASGPTSSGSSNEQFF. The whole variable domain, filled in from reference TRBV12-5 and TRBJ2-1, reads DARVTQTPRHKVTEMGQEVTMRCQPILGHNTVFWYRQTMMQGLELLAYFRNRAPLDDSGMPKDRFSAEMPDATLATLKIQPSEPRDSAVYFCASGPTSSGSSNEQFFGPGTRLTVL.